A single sample gave rise to the 24 T cell receptor beta chains below, sequenced in a study of T cell responses to AZD1222 COVID-19 vaccine. Assay used: immunoSEQ multiplex PCR; TCRdb lists only in-frame clones, some missing. The data hold 150,000 to 200,000 clones, with roughly 88% observed a single time. The starting material was peripheral blood, obtained on day 0 of AZD1222 vaccination. The receptors here all came from an adult in good health.

This rearrangement joins TRBV2 to TRBJ1-1, with 7 bases matching TRBD1. The CDR3 sequence is 13 residues long. The J segment lost 6 bases and the V segment lost 5 bases, leaving 6 bases of the junction unmatched. The germline gives CDR1 SNHLY, CDR2 FYNNEI. The CDR3 bases are TGTGCCAGCAGTACTAGACAGGGCCCTGAAGCTTTCTTT. Its translation: CASSTRQGPEAFF. The full variable domain, rest sourced from reference TRBV2 and TRBJ1-1, is EPEVTQTPSHQVTQMGQEVILRCVPISNHLYFYWYRQILGQKVEFLVSFYNNEISEKSEIFDDQFSVERPDGSNFTLKIRSTKLEDSAMYFCASSTRQGPEAFFGQGTRLTVV.

This chain uses TRBV7-2 with TRBJ2-1; D is possibly TRBD1 (6 bases). V lost 4 bases and J lost 4, with 8 bases in between. This CDR3 has 13 residues. Looked up from germline, CDR1 is SGHTA and CDR2 is FQGNSA. CDR3 DNA sequence: TGTGCCAGCAGCTATGACAGGTACAATGAGCAGTTCTTC. This sequence encodes CASSYDRYNEQFF.

This clone was seen once. The chain combines TRBV7-3 with TRBJ1-1; D gene ambiguous. In germline, CDR1 is SGHTA, CDR2 FQGTGA. Trimming stripped 2 bases from V and 0 bases from J, with 16 bases between. This CDR3 is 17 amino acids long. Here the CDR3 DNA reads TGTGCCAGCAGCTTATTAGAGACGGCGGCTATGAACACTGAAGCTTTCTTT. This sequence encodes CASSLLETAAMNTEAFF.

This clone has at least ten counts. This sequence joins TRBV15 and TRBJ1-5, with D perhaps matching TRBD1 (6 bases). CDR1 LNHNV and CDR2 YYDKDF come from the germline V gene (reference sequence). CDR3 size: 15 residues. V lost 5 bases, J lost 0 bases, and 11 bases lay in between. This CDR3 reads CATSWTVDSNQPQHF. The CDR3 DNA reads as TGTGCCACCAGCTGGACAGTCGATAGCAATCAGCCCCAGCATTTT.

This clone was recorded once. The chain joins TRBV10-3 to TRBJ2-5; 9 nucleotides align to TRBD2. The germline V gene encodes CDR1 ENHRY and CDR2 SYGVKD. This CDR3 spans 14 amino acids. J lost 2 bases, V lost 11 bases, and 9 bases had no gene match. The CDR3 protein is CASDAGGLQETQYF. CDR3 coding DNA: TGTGCCTCCGACGCGGGGGGGTTACAAGAGACCCAGTACTTC.

CDR3: CASSQTGTNTGELFF. In DNA, the CDR3 is TGCGCCAGCAGCCAGACCGGGACAAACACCGGGGAGCTGTTTTTT. The chain joins TRBV4-1 to TRBJ2-2, with D tentatively TRBD1 (6 bases). With 3 bases removed from V and 2 bases from J, the gap between germline ends came to 10 bases. Germline CDR1 MGHRA, CDR2 YSYEKL. This CDR3 has 15 residues.

CDR3 DNA sequence: TGTGCCAGCAGTCGAACAACCTTCGAGGGCTACGAGCAGTACTTC. Its translation is CASSRTTFEGYEQYF. The rearrangement uses TRBV6-5 and TRBJ2-7; tentatively, D is TRBD2 (5 bases). Trimming shortened V by 5 bases and J by 3 bases, and 17 bases separated the two germline ends. Germline V lookup: CDR1 MNHEY, CDR2 SVGAGI. The CDR3 length is 15 residues.

This clone was counted once. CDR3 DNA: TGTGCCAGCAGTCTGGGGCGGACCGTCCTCTATGGCTACACCTTC. This codes for CASSLGRTVLYGYTF. The chain joins TRBV6-5 to TRBJ1-2, with a tentative D call TRBD1 (5 bases). In germline, CDR1 is MNHEY, CDR2 SVGAGI. V dropped 5 bases and J dropped 4 bases, with 17 bases sitting between them. There are 15 residues in the CDR3.

This rearrangement joins TRBV4-1 to TRBJ2-4; the D is unclear. This CDR3 contains 13 residues. Trimming removed 1 base at V and 8 bases at J, with 9 bases between. From germline, CDR1 is MGHRA and CDR2 YSYEKL. CDR3: CASSQGYGDIQYF. CDR3 bases: TGCGCCAGCAGCCAAGGCTACGGAGACATTCAGTACTTC.

The genes are TRBV7-2 and TRBJ1-6; no definite D call. Looked up from germline, CDR1 is SGHTA and CDR2 is FQGNSA. Trimming removed 1 base from V and 7 bases from J, with 5 bases in between. The CDR3 has 13 amino acids. CDR3 nucleotides: TGTGCCAGCAGCTTAGATGGGAATTCACCCCTCCACTTT. This codes for CASSLDGNSPLHF.

The CDR3, as DNA: TGTGCCAGCAGCCCGACAGGGGTCGGCACTGAAGCTTTCTTT. Translated, it gives CASSPTGVGTEAFF. This rearrangement joins TRBV2 to TRBJ1-1; TRBD1 matches 8 bases. The CDR3 has 14 residues. Looked up from germline, CDR1 is SNHLY and CDR2 is FYNNEI. The V segment lost 6 bases and the J segment 4 bases; nucleotides outside the gene matches: 7. Based on the CDR3 plus reference TRBV2 and TRBJ1-1, the full variable domain is EPEVTQTPSHQVTQMGQEVILRCVPISNHLYFYWYRQILGQKVEFLVSFYNNEISEKSEIFDDQFSVERPDGSNFTLKIRSTKLEDSAMYFCASSPTGVGTEAFFGQGTRLTVV.

The chain has TRBV9 and TRBJ2-3; 8 nucleotides agree with TRBD1. With V trimmed by 0 bases and J by 5 bases, 5 bases remained unmatched. CDR3 length: 15 amino acids. CDR1 and CDR2 from the germline V gene are SGDLS and YYNGEE. The CDR3 nucleotides are TGTGCCAGCAGCGTAGTCCAGGGGGCAGGAGATACGCAGTATTTT. Its translation is CASSVVQGAGDTQYF.

The chain joins TRBV7-2 to TRBJ1-6, with D possibly TRBD1 on 5 matching bases. This CDR3 has 16 amino acids. Germline V CDR1 and CDR2: SGHTA, FQGNSA. The V end was cut by 7 bases, the J end by 6 bases, with 19 bases between. Here the CDR3 reads CASTTGGGIINSPLHF. DNA for the CDR3: TGTGCCAGCACCACCGGCGGGGGAATAATTAATTCACCCCTCCACTTT. Looking up the rest from reference TRBV7-2 and TRBJ1-6 gives the full variable domain: GAGVSQSPSNKVTEKGKDVELRCDPISGHTALYWYRQSLGQGLEFLIYFQGNSAPDKSGLPSDRFSAERTGGSVSTLTIQRTQQEDSAVYLCASTTGGGIINSPLHFGNGTRLTVT.

The chain is built from TRBV7-8 and TRBJ2-2; D remains unclear. V dropped 2 bases and J dropped 8 bases, with 15 bases sitting between them. The V gene's germline CDR1 is SGHVS and CDR2 FQNEAQ. This CDR3 spans 15 amino acids. DNA for the CDR3: TGTGCCAGCAGCTTATTTTTACAGCAAAAAGGGGAGCTGTTTTTT. Translating it yields CASSLFLQQKGELFF.

V is TRBV24-1 and J is TRBJ2-7, with 10 nucleotides matching TRBD1. The CDR3 contains 15 residues. The germline gives CDR1 KGHDR, CDR2 SFDVKD. V dropped 4 bases and J dropped 2; count of bases not matched to a gene: 4. The CDR3 coding sequence is TGTGCCACCAGTGACCCCGGACAGGGGGCCTACGAGCAGTACTTC. Its protein is CATSDPGQGAYEQYF.

V is TRBV6-2 or TRBV6-3 and J is TRBJ2-4; the D gene is possibly TRBD2 (5 bases). V lost 2 bases and J lost 6, with 14 bases in between. This CDR3 spans 15 amino acids. Germline CDR1 is MNHEY and CDR2 is SVGEGT. The CDR3 region has the DNA TGTGCCAGCAGTTACGCGAGGGATCCTCCAAACATTCAGTACTTC. Translating gives CASSYARDPPNIQYF.

The chain joins TRBV3-1 (or the pseudogene TRBV3-2) to TRBJ2-7; 11 nucleotides line up with TRBD2. The V gene's germline CDR1 is LGHDT and CDR2 YNNKEL (reference sequence). V lost 0 bases and J lost 6; bases outside the gene matches: 4. This CDR3 spans 15 amino acids. The CDR3 DNA reads TGTGCCAGCAGCCAAGATCGACTAGCGGGGACCGAGCAGTACTTC. The encoded protein is CASSQDRLAGTEQYF.

This clone showed up just a few times. V and J are TRBV6-4 and TRBJ2-3; D may be TRBD1 or TRBD2 (5 bases each). The germline gives CDR1 MRHNA, CDR2 SNTAGT. The CDR3 length is 13 residues. The V gene lost 6 bases and the J gene lost 8 bases, with 15 bases spanning the gap. The CDR3 coding sequence is TGTGCCAGCAGCGACCGGGGCCGGGGTACGCAGTATTTT. It translates to CASSDRGRGTQYF.

This clone appeared a single time. The chain is built from TRBV19 and TRBJ2-5, with a possible D match to TRBD1 (6 bases). The CDR3 runs to 14 residues. CDR1 is LNHDA and CDR2 is SQIVND in the germline V gene (reference sequence). V dropped 4 bases and J dropped 1 base, with 10 bases sitting between them. The CDR3 loop is CASSSNRAQETQYF. In nucleotides, the CDR3 is TGTGCCAGTAGTAGCAACAGGGCCCAAGAGACCCAGTACTTC. Full variable domain (rest looked up from reference TRBV19 and TRBJ2-5): DGGITQSPKYLFRKEGQNVTLSCEQNLNHDAMYWYRQDPGQGLRLIYYSQIVNDFQKGDIAEGYSVSREKKESFPLTVTSAQKNPTAFYLCASSSNRAQETQYFGPGTRLLVL.

This clone was recorded only once. This chain connects TRBV4-3 to TRBJ2-7; TRBD1 matches 9 bases. CDR1 and CDR2 from the germline V gene are LGHNA and YSLEER. The CDR3 length is 14 residues. J gave up 3 bases and V 4 bases, and 4 bases lay outside the gene matches. CDR3 protein: CASSPGTGNYEQYF. DNA of the CDR3: TGCGCCAGCAGCCCCGGGACAGGGAACTACGAGCAGTACTTC.

The chain uses TRBV30 and TRBJ1-6, with 11 bases matching TRBD1. The CDR3 has 15 residues. CDR1 GTSNPN and CDR2 SVGIG come from the germline V gene (reference sequence). The V and J ends lost 1 base and 4 bases, in that order; junction bases with no gene match: 0. As DNA, the CDR3 is TGTGCCTGGAGTGGGGACAGGGGGTATAATTCACCCCTCCACTTT. It specifies CAWSGDRGYNSPLHF.

The rearrangement joins TRBV19 to TRBJ2-1; 7 nucleotides line up with TRBD2. J lost 9 bases, V lost 10 bases, and 3 bases had no gene match. The CDR3 contains 10 residues. Germline CDR1 and CDR2: LNHDA and SQIVND (reference sequence). In DNA form, the CDR3 reads TGTGCCACAGGGAGGGTTGAGCAGTTCTTC. This gives the protein CATGRVEQFF.

The chain carries TRBV9 and TRBJ2-7; D possibly corresponds to TRBD1 (5 bases). The CDR3 totals 14 residues. The germline V gene encodes CDR1 SGDLS and CDR2 YYNGEE. Trimming left V 0 bases short and J 6 bases short, with 13 bases between. CDR3 DNA: TGTGCCAGCAGCGTAGTAGGGGAATCGGGCGAGCAGTACTTC. Its protein is CASSVVGESGEQYF.

This clone was picked up one time. V usage is TRBV6-2 or TRBV6-3 and J usage is TRBJ1-5; TRBD1 aligns across 8 bases. This CDR3 has 15 amino acids. The germline V gene encodes CDR1 MNHEY and CDR2 SVGEGT. The junction had 11 bases not matched to a gene; V was cut back by 6 bases and J by 7 bases. CDR3 sequence reads: CASSTLETGEQPQHF. The CDR3 DNA reads TGTGCCAGCAGCACCCTGGAGACAGGGGAGCAGCCCCAGCATTTT.